This T cell receptor (beta chain) originates from a study of T cell repertoires in cytomegalovirus infection. In its sample, this clonotype was seen many times. TCRdb redid the calling of the reads with MiXCR, one entry per CDR3 protein. The sample contains 510,000 or so distinct CDR3 sequences, approximately 26% of which appear only once. Trimming at V came to 3 bases and at J to 6 bases, leaving 7 bases not matched to a gene. CDR3 length equals 15 residues. Germline lookup yields CDR1 SGHVS and CDR2 FQNEAQ. This receptor was obtained from a human donor in good health (CMV status not recorded). Some clones in this sample may be carry-over from other donors' samples. The material sequenced was PBMCs. V gene TRBV7-8 combines with J gene TRBJ2-3, with 9 bases identical to TRBD2. Written as DNA, the CDR3 is TGTGCCAGCAGCTTCACTAGCGGGCTGTGGGATACGCAGTATTTT. It specifies CASSFTSGLWDTQYF.